The next 15 T cell receptor beta chains were all read from a single sample in a study of cytomegalovirus exposure and HLA in healthy donors. It was with 60 Vbeta and 13 Jbeta primers that the PCR ran. Clones were read by immunoSEQ multiplex PCR, and TCRdb kept only the in-frame ones, dropping some. The table has roughly 150,000 clones, over 70% seen once. What was sequenced was PBMCs. The receptors were gathered from a woman in her thirties or forties in good health and CMV-seropositive.

This clone turned up a few times. The chain combines TRBV7-2 with TRBJ1-6; the D gene is possibly TRBD1 (5 bases). CDR1 is SGHTA, CDR2 FQGNSA, per germline. The CDR3 extends over 15 amino acids. Trimming took 5 bases from V and 5 from J, leaving 13 bases between them. CDR3 coding DNA: TGTGCCAGCAGCCTGCGGGACGGCCATAATTCACCCCTCCACTTT. Translation: CASSLRDGHNSPLHF.

This clone was seen once. The J gene is TRBJ1-3, the V gene TRBV30, with TRBD1 as a possible D gene (5 bases). Germline V lookup: CDR1 GTSNPN, CDR2 SVGIG (reference sequence). Trimming left V 1 base short and J 0 bases short, with 7 bases between. This CDR3 contains 14 residues. The CDR3 bases are TGTGCCTGGAGTGCGGGGGACTCTGGAAACACCATATATTTT. Translating it yields CAWSAGDSGNTIYF. Using reference TRBV30 and TRBJ1-3 for the parts outside the CDR3, the full variable domain is SQTIHQWPATLVQPVGSPLSLECTVEGTSNPNLYWYRQAAGRGLQLLFYSVGIGQISSEVPQNLSASRPQDRQFILSSKKLLLSDSGFYLCAWSAGDSGNTIYFGEGSWLTVV.

The CDR3 reads CASSDRGLNTEAFF. The DNA for the CDR3 is TGTGCCAGCAGTGACAGGGGGTTGAACACTGAAGCTTTCTTT. V gene TRBV6-1 combines with J gene TRBJ1-1; 7 bases agree with TRBD1. The junction had 1 base not matched to a gene; V was cut back by 3 bases and J by 0 bases. This CDR3 spans 14 amino acids. Per the germline V gene, CDR1 is MNHNS and CDR2 is SASEGT.

This clone was seen just once. The rearrangement uses TRBV30 and TRBJ1-2, with D hard to call. V was cut by 2 bases and J by 4 bases, with 5 bases left in between. Germline V gives CDR1 GTSNPN, CDR2 SVGIG (reference sequence). CDR3 size: 11 residues. The CDR3 reads CAWSNSYGYTF. The DNA for the CDR3 is TGTGCCTGGAGTAACAGCTATGGCTACACCTTC.

The gene calls are TRBV7-9 and TRBJ1-4; unclear D gene. V gave up 5 bases and J gave up 7 bases, with 5 bases separating them. Germline lookup yields CDR1 SEHNR and CDR2 FQNEAQ (reference sequence). The CDR3 sequence is 11 residues long. The CDR3 DNA sequence: TGTGCCAGCAGCCTCAGTGAAAAACTGTTTTTT. Protein: CASSLSEKLFF.

The chain carries TRBV6-5 and TRBJ2-5; D is uncertain. Trimming shortened V by 4 bases and J by 3 bases, and 3 bases separated the two germline ends. Looked up from germline, CDR1 is MNHEY and CDR2 is SVGAGI. This CDR3 has 11 residues. Written as DNA, the CDR3 is TGTGCCAGCAGTTCCGAAGAGACCCAGTACTTC. The encoded protein is CASSSEETQYF.

This CDR3 is CASKTTRDTEAFF. The DNA of the CDR3 is TGTGCCAGCAAAACTACGAGGGACACTGAAGCTTTCTTT. The chain is built from TRBV2 and TRBJ1-1, with no clear D. Germline CDR1 is SNHLY and CDR2 is FYNNEI. The ends were cut back, 7 bases at V and 3 bases at J, with 12 bases in the middle. The CDR3 is made up of 13 amino acids.

This clone appeared a single time. The genes are TRBV10-1 and TRBJ2-5; D is perhaps TRBD2 (6 bases). Per the germline V gene, CDR1 is WNHNN and CDR2 is SYGVQD (reference sequence). This CDR3 has 15 residues. Trimming removed 2 bases at V and 1 base at J, with 11 bases between. Here the CDR3 DNA reads TGCGCCAGCAGTGAGGGGAGGCGACCCCAAGAGACCCAGTACTTC. This gives the protein CASSEGRRPQETQYF.

The V call is TRBV30, the J call TRBJ2-4; a possible D gene is TRBD2 (6 bases). In germline, CDR1 is GTSNPN, CDR2 SVGIG (reference sequence). The CDR3 is made up of 16 amino acids. V was cut by 1 base and J by 0 bases, with 13 bases left in between. CDR3 DNA: TGTGCCTGGAGTGCACCGGGACTCCTAGCCAAAAACATTCAGTACTTC. Residues: CAWSAPGLLAKNIQYF.

This clone was seen more than once but under ten times. The genes are TRBV6-5 and TRBJ1-1; tentatively, D is TRBD1 (6 bases). The length of the CDR3 is 12 residues. Germline V gene lookup returns CDR1 MNHEY and CDR2 SVGAGI. The V gene lost 7 bases and the J gene lost 8 bases, with 14 bases spanning the gap. The CDR3 loop is CASIELDREAFF. The CDR3 DNA sequence: TGTGCCAGCATAGAACTCGACAGGGAAGCTTTCTTT.

The gene calls are TRBV7-9 and TRBJ2-2, with D perhaps matching TRBD1 (5 bases). V was clipped by 6 bases and J by 9 bases, with 8 bases between them. The CDR3 consists of 11 residues. Germline CDR1 and CDR2: SEHNR and FQNEAQ (reference sequence). CDR3 sequence: CASRPDRELFF. DNA for the CDR3: TGTGCCAGCAGACCGGACAGGGAGCTGTTTTTT. The whole variable domain, remainder taken from reference TRBV7-9 and TRBJ2-2, is DTGVSQNPRHKITKRGQNVTFRCDPISEHNRLYWYRQTLGQGPEFLTYFQNEAQLEKSRLLSDRFSAERPKGSFSTLEIQRTEQGDSAMYLCASRPDRELFFGEGSRLTVL.

The chain is built from TRBV5-1 and TRBJ2-2, with unresolved D. The CDR3 loop spans 14 amino acids. Germline values: CDR1 SGHRS, CDR2 YFSETQ. V gave up 1 base and J gave up 3 bases, with 7 bases separating them. For the CDR3, the DNA is TGCGCCAGCAGCTTGACTTATGACACCGGGGAGCTGTTTTTT. Its protein product is CASSLTYDTGELFF.

The chain carries TRBV6-1 and TRBJ1-5; D is possibly TRBD1 (6 bases). The germline V gene has CDR1 MNHNS and CDR2 SASEGT. The CDR3 length is 14 residues. Trimming removed 3 bases from V and 1 base from J, with 7 bases in between. CDR3 DNA sequence: TGTGCCAGCAGTGAGGACAGAAGCAATCAGCCCCAGCATTTT. This sequence encodes CASSEDRSNQPQHF.

The gene calls are TRBV6-1 and TRBJ2-5; a possible D gene is TRBD1 (5 bases). CDR1 and CDR2 (germline): MNHNS, SASEGT. This CDR3 comprises 13 residues. The CDR3 DNA reads TGTACGGACACGGCGGCTTTCAGAGAGACCCAGTACTTC. It is translated as CTDTAAFRETQYF.

This chain connects TRBV30 to TRBJ1-1, with D perhaps matching TRBD1 (5 bases). This CDR3 has 13 amino acids. Germline V gives CDR1 GTSNPN, CDR2 SVGIG (reference sequence). The V gene lost 4 bases and the J gene lost 3 bases, with 12 bases spanning the gap. The CDR3, as DNA: TGTGCCTGGAAAAAGGGGTTGGACACTGAAGCTTTCTTT. Its protein product is CAWKKGLDTEAFF.